Listed below are T cell receptor beta chains from one sample, sequenced in a study of T cells in Graves' hyperthyroidism and ophthalmopathy. TCRdb passed the multiplex PCR reads through MiXCR, listing each CDR3 protein once. The data contain about 52,000 distinct CDR3 sequences, over 40% of them singletons. Source material: blood. The receptor source for this set is a woman in her forties or fifties with Graves' ophthalmopathy. The CDR3 runs from the conserved cysteine through the conserved F or W. D genes are given only for firm matches. Expanded clones are given a class, and other clones once, few, many or no size at all.

v_gene: TRBV5-1; d_gene: TRBD1; len: 15; abundance: .; j_gene: TRBJ1-1; CDR3aa: CASSPGTGGASEAFF; CDR3nt: TGCGCCAGCAGCCCCGGGACAGGGGGCGCGTCTGAAGCTTTCTTT
v_gene: TRBV12-3/TRBV12-4; d_gene: TRBD2; len: 11; abundance: once; j_gene: TRBJ2-1; CDR3aa: CASRREREEFF; CDR3nt: TGTGCCAGCAGACGCGAGCGGGAAGAGTTCTTC
v_gene: TRBV7-2; d_gene: TRBD2; len: 16; abundance: once; j_gene: TRBJ2-5; CDR3aa: CASSARGLAGAETQYF; CDR3nt: TGTGCCAGCAGCGCAAGGGGACTAGCTGGGGCAGAGACCCAGTACTTC
v_gene: TRBV25-1; d_gene: TRBD1; len: 14; abundance: many; j_gene: TRBJ2-1; CDR3aa: CASSRGQGAYEQFF; CDR3nt: TGTGCCAGCAGTAGGGGACAGGGGGCGTATGAGCAGTTCTTC
v_gene: TRBV9; d_gene: .; len: 18; abundance: .; j_gene: TRBJ1-2; CDR3aa: CASSVGRGERIDINGHTF; CDR3nt: TGTGCCAGCAGCGTAGGGAGAGGGGAACGGATAGACATAAACGGCCACACCTTC
v_gene: TRBV24-1; d_gene: .; len: 13; abundance: .; j_gene: TRBJ2-5; CDR3aa: CATSGQKQETQYF; CDR3nt: TGTGCCACCAGTGGACAGAAGCAAGAGACCCAGTACTTC
v_gene: TRBV10-2; d_gene: TRBD2; len: 14; abundance: medium-sized; j_gene: TRBJ2-5; CDR3aa: CASSGAGAGETQYF; CDR3nt: TGCGCCAGCAGTGGAGCGGGGGCGGGGGAGACCCAGTACTTC
v_gene: TRBV6-5; d_gene: .; len: 15; abundance: .; j_gene: TRBJ2-7; CDR3aa: CASSYQGRSAYEQYF; CDR3nt: TGTGCCAGCAGTTACCAGGGGAGGTCTGCCTACGAGCAGTACTTC
v_gene: TRBV5-1; d_gene: TRBD2; len: 17; abundance: many; j_gene: TRBJ2-3; CDR3aa: CASSLTGGDLLTDTQYF; CDR3nt: TGCGCCAGCAGCCTAACTGGGGGGGACCTCCTCACAGATACGCAGTATTTT
v_gene: TRBV2; d_gene: TRBD1; len: 15; abundance: many; j_gene: TRBJ1-3; CDR3aa: CASSAQGTSGNTIYF; CDR3nt: TGTGCCAGCAGCGCACAGGGGACCTCTGGAAACACCATATATTTT
v_gene: TRBV4-1; d_gene: .; len: 16; abundance: many; j_gene: TRBJ1-5; CDR3aa: CASSQDLRGPNQPQHF; CDR3nt: TGCGCCAGCAGCCAAGATCTGCGGGGCCCCAATCAGCCCCAGCATTTT
v_gene: TRBV11-3; d_gene: TRBD2; len: 19; abundance: .; j_gene: TRBJ2-5; CDR3aa: CASSLAPGLAGGSQRTQYF; CDR3nt: TGTGCCAGCAGCTTAGCCCCGGGACTAGCGGGGGGGTCACAGCGGACCCAGTACTTC
v_gene: TRBV15; d_gene: TRBD1; len: 14; abundance: .; j_gene: TRBJ2-7; CDR3aa: CATSKDRGAYEQYF; CDR3nt: TGTGCCACCAGCAAGGACAGGGGCGCCTACGAGCAGTACTTC
v_gene: TRBV6-4; d_gene: .; len: 13; abundance: few; j_gene: TRBJ2-7; CDR3aa: CASSDSGGYEQYF; CDR3nt: TGTGCCAGCAGTGACTCGGGGGGCTACGAGCAGTACTTC
v_gene: TRBV7-3; d_gene: .; len: 13; abundance: many; j_gene: TRBJ2-3; CDR3aa: CASSGTYTDTQYF; CDR3nt: TGTGCCAGCAGCGGGACCTACACAGATACGCAGTATTTT
v_gene: TRBV7-3; d_gene: TRBD1; len: 14; abundance: .; j_gene: TRBJ1-2; CDR3aa: CASSRTGGDYGYTF; CDR3nt: TGTGCCAGCAGTCGCACAGGGGGCGACTATGGCTACACCTTC
v_gene: TRBV2; d_gene: TRBD2; len: 16; abundance: .; j_gene: TRBJ2-1; CDR3aa: CASLWTSGDSHNEQFF; CDR3nt: TGTGCCAGCCTATGGACTAGCGGGGATTCGCACAATGAGCAGTTCTTC
v_gene: TRBV19; d_gene: .; len: 14; abundance: .; j_gene: TRBJ1-2; CDR3aa: CASSTVDNSYGYTF; CDR3nt: TGTGCCAGTAGTACCGTCGACAACTCCTATGGCTACACCTTC
v_gene: TRBV18; d_gene: TRBD2; len: 16; abundance: .; j_gene: TRBJ2-2; CDR3aa: CASSPREAGVGGELFF; CDR3nt: TGTGCCAGCTCACCCCGCGAAGCGGGAGTTGGCGGGGAGCTGTTTTTT
v_gene: TRBV3-1; d_gene: .; len: 15; abundance: .; j_gene: TRBJ2-3; CDR3aa: CASSRSFSGTDTQYF; CDR3nt: TGTGCCAGCAGCCGCTCCTTTAGCGGCACAGATACGCAGTATTTT
v_gene: TRBV5-1; d_gene: .; len: 19; abundance: many; j_gene: TRBJ2-3; CDR3aa: CASSNGGGSRGDRTDTQYF; CDR3nt: TGCGCCAGCAGCAATGGAGGGGGGAGTAGAGGGGACCGCACAGATACGCAGTATTTT
v_gene: TRBV25-1; d_gene: TRBD1; len: 13; abundance: once; j_gene: TRBJ2-1; CDR3aa: CASRGTGCNEQFF; CDR3nt: TGTGCCAGCCGCGGGACAGGGTGCAATGAGCAGTTCTTC
v_gene: TRBV7-9; d_gene: .; len: 14; abundance: many; j_gene: TRBJ2-1; CDR3aa: CASSTTSPYNEQFF; CDR3nt: TGTGCCAGCAGCACCACGTCACCCTACAATGAGCAGTTCTTC
v_gene: TRBV2; d_gene: TRBD1; len: 14; abundance: .; j_gene: TRBJ1-4; CDR3aa: CATHGTGTYEKLFF; CDR3nt: TGTGCCACCCACGGGACAGGGACCTATGAAAAACTGTTTTTT
v_gene: TRBV7-3; d_gene: .; len: 14; abundance: .; j_gene: TRBJ1-1; CDR3aa: CASSSGGGGVEAFF; CDR3nt: TGTGCCAGCAGCTCCGGGGGCGGGGGTGTTGAAGCTTTCTTT
v_gene: TRBV7-7; d_gene: TRBD2; len: 16; abundance: .; j_gene: TRBJ2-5; CDR3aa: CASSRGLAGGQETLYF; CDR3nt: TGTGCTAGCAGTCGCGGACTAGCGGGGGGCCAAGAGACCCTGTACTTC
v_gene: TRBV7-6; d_gene: TRBD2; len: 15; abundance: .; j_gene: TRBJ2-1; CDR3aa: CASSLLAGGYNGRFF; CDR3nt: TGTGCCAGCAGCCTCCTGGCGGGGGGATACAATGGGCGGTTCTTC
v_gene: TRBV2; d_gene: .; len: 13; abundance: many; j_gene: TRBJ2-7; CDR3aa: CASRVDSSYEQYF; CDR3nt: TGTGCCAGCAGGGTGGACTCGTCCTACGAGCAGTACTTC
v_gene: TRBV20-1; d_gene: .; len: 11; abundance: .; j_gene: TRBJ2-7; CDR3aa: CSLRVGYEQYF; CDR3nt: TGCAGTCTAAGGGTGGGGTACGAGCAGTACTTC
v_gene: TRBV4-2; d_gene: .; len: 14; abundance: many; j_gene: TRBJ2-5; CDR3aa: CASSERWGAETQYF; CDR3nt: TGTGCCAGCAGCGAACGTTGGGGAGCGGAGACCCAGTACTTC
v_gene: TRBV24-1; d_gene: TRBD1; len: 16; abundance: few; j_gene: TRBJ2-5; CDR3aa: CATSEPGQGPQETQYF; CDR3nt: TGTGCCACCAGTGAGCCGGGACAGGGGCCTCAAGAGACCCAGTACTTC
v_gene: TRBV19; d_gene: .; len: 13; abundance: .; j_gene: TRBJ1-1; CDR3aa: CASSISDSTEAFF; CDR3nt: TGTGCCAGTAGTATTTCGGATAGCACTGAAGCTTTCTTT
v_gene: TRBV6-1; d_gene: .; len: 14; abundance: many; j_gene: TRBJ1-1; CDR3aa: CASSATAMNTEAFF; CDR3nt: TGTGCCAGCAGTGCGACGGCTATGAACACTGAAGCTTTCTTT
v_gene: TRBV5-1; d_gene: .; len: 15; abundance: many; j_gene: TRBJ2-1; CDR3aa: CASSPPASSYNEQFF; CDR3nt: TGCGCCAGCAGCCCGCCAGCGAGCTCCTACAATGAGCAGTTCTTC
v_gene: TRBV12-3/TRBV12-4; d_gene: .; len: 16; abundance: .; j_gene: TRBJ2-2; CDR3aa: CATVRGRSANTGELFF; CDR3nt: TGTGCCACTGTCCGGGGCAGATCCGCCAACACCGGGGAGCTGTTTTTT
v_gene: TRBV2; d_gene: TRBD2; len: 18; abundance: .; j_gene: TRBJ2-3; CDR3aa: CASPGLAGGLKFTDTQYF; CDR3nt: TGTGCCAGCCCGGGACTAGCGGGGGGTCTTAAATTCACAGATACGCAGTATTTT
v_gene: TRBV10-1; d_gene: .; len: 12; abundance: many; j_gene: TRBJ2-1; CDR3aa: CASIPSGLSRFF; CDR3nt: TGCGCCAGCATCCCCTCGGGTCTCAGCAGGTTCTTC
v_gene: TRBV13; d_gene: .; len: 20; abundance: many; j_gene: TRBJ1-2; CDR3aa: CASSLSLDRDKMRRDYGYTF; CDR3nt: TGTGCCAGCAGCTTATCCCTCGACCGGGACAAGATGCGACGTGACTATGGCTACACCTTC
v_gene: TRBV7-3; d_gene: TRBD1; len: 14; abundance: many; j_gene: TRBJ2-7; CDR3aa: CASSLGTGSYEQYF; CDR3nt: TGTGCCAGCAGCTTGGGGACAGGCTCCTACGAGCAGTACTTC
v_gene: TRBV4-1; d_gene: TRBD2; len: 16; abundance: many; j_gene: TRBJ2-5; CDR3aa: CASSQDLGLAGTTQYF; CDR3nt: TGCGCCAGCAGCCAAGATCTGGGACTAGCGGGGACGACCCAGTACTTC